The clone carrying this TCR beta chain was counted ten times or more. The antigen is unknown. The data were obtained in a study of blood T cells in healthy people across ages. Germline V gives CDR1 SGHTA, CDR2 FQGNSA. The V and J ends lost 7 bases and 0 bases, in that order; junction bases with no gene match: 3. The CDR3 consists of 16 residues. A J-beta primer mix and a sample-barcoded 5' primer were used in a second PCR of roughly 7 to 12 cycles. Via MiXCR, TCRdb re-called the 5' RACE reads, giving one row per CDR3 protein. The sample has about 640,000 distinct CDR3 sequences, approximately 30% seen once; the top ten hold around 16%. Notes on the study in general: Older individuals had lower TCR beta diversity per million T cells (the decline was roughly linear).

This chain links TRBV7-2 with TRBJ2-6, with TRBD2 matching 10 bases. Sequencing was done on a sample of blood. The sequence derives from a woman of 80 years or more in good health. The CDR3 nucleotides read TGTGCCAGCACTTTAGCGGGGGGCTCTGGGGCCAACGTCCTGACTTTC. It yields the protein CASTLAGGSGANVLTF.